The 10 T cell receptor beta chains reported below all come from one sample, sequenced in a study of preoperative IRX-2 immunotherapy in early breast cancer. Treatment meaning: preoperative locoregional IRX-2 cytokine immunotherapy. Produced via immunoSEQ multiplex PCR; TCRdb's table is partial and in-frame only. The sample includes around 34,000 clones, less than 90% seen only once; the top ten take roughly 2.6%. The material sequenced was lymph node tissue, taken from a patient treated with IRX-2 immunotherapy. The receptors were gathered from a human donor with breast cancer.

In DNA, the CDR3 is TGCGCCAGCAGCTTGGGCACCAACTCTGGAAACACCATATATTTT. It translates to CASSLGTNSGNTIYF. The V gene is TRBV5-1, the J gene TRBJ1-3; D not certain. The CDR3 length is 15 residues. Trimming cost V 0 bases and J 0 bases, with 7 bases left between them. From germline, CDR1 is SGHRS and CDR2 YFSETQ.

V is TRBV29-1 and J is TRBJ2-7, with TRBD1 matching over 12 bases. With 6 bases clipped from V and 6 bases from J, the junction kept 6 bases outside the gene matches. Germline V gives CDR1 SQVTM, CDR2 ANQGSEA. This CDR3 contains 13 residues. Written as DNA, the CDR3 is TGCAGCGTCCGGGACAGGGGGCTGGCCGAGCAGTACTTC. The encoded protein is CSVRDRGLAEQYF.

This chain connects TRBV10-3 to TRBJ2-3; 7 nucleotides agree with TRBD2. The CDR3 loop spans 15 amino acids. Germline V gene sequence: CDR1 ENHRY, CDR2 SYGVKD. J lost 1 base, V lost 10 bases, and 11 bases had no gene match. In DNA form, the CDR3 reads TGTGCCACCGCGACGGCGGGAGTGCGCACAGATACGCAGTATTTT. Translation: CATATAGVRTDTQYF.

This rearrangement joins TRBV18 to TRBJ2-3; D is unclear. CDR3 length: 13 residues. Trimming took off 2 bases at V and 0 bases at J, with 3 bases between the two ends. Germline CDR1 reads KGHSH; CDR2 reads LQKENI. In nucleotides, the CDR3 is TGTGCCAGCTCACCAACCAGCACAGATACGCAGTATTTT. The encoded protein is CASSPTSTDTQYF.

The rearrangement joins TRBV18 to TRBJ1-1, with D possibly being TRBD1 (5 bases). Trimming shortened V by 10 bases and J by 7 bases, and 22 bases separated the two germline ends. The CDR3 sequence is 14 residues long. Looked up from germline, CDR1 is KGHSH and CDR2 is LQKENI. Here the CDR3 reads CATTGSGTGIEAFF. For the CDR3, the DNA is TGTGCCACTACAGGATCCGGGACGGGCATTGAAGCTTTCTTT.

The chain carries TRBV6-8 and TRBJ1-3; D remains ambiguous. CDR3 length: 14 residues. The ends were cut back, 3 bases at V and 0 bases at J, with 6 bases in the middle. The germline gives CDR1 MNHGY, CDR2 SAAAGT. The CDR3 sequence: CASSYGSSGNTIYF. The CDR3 DNA is TGTGCCAGCAGTTATGGGTCCTCTGGAAACACCATATATTTT.

The gene calls are TRBV19 and TRBJ1-2, with D uncertain. The germline V gene encodes CDR1 LNHDA and CDR2 SQIVND (reference sequence). V gave up 8 bases and J gave up 6 bases, with 10 bases separating them. The CDR3 is made up of 11 amino acids. The CDR3 is CASSRGHGYTF. The CDR3 nucleotides read TGTGCCAGTTCCCGGGGTCATGGCTACACCTTC.

The chain carries TRBV29-1 and TRBJ1-1, with unresolved D. The V and J ends lost 0 bases and 5 bases respectively, with 10 bases between them. This CDR3 spans 13 amino acids. Germline assignment: CDR1 SQVTM and CDR2 ANQGSEA. CDR3 in DNA: TGCAGCGTTGAAGAAAATGGGAGGACTGAAGCTTTCTTT. Protein sequence: CSVEENGRTEAFF.

The rearrangement uses TRBV10-3 and TRBJ2-1; 12 bases align to TRBD2. Germline values: CDR1 ENHRY, CDR2 SYGVKD. The CDR3 runs 15 residues. CDR3 DNA sequence: TGTGCAGCCGCACGGCTAGCGGGAGGGAACAATGAGCAGTTCTTC. As protein: CAAARLAGGNNEQFF.

The J gene is TRBJ2-1, the V gene TRBV5-1; 7 nucleotides match TRBD2. The length of the CDR3 is 14 residues. CDR1 and CDR2 (germline): SGHRS, YFSETQ. V gave up 0 bases and J gave up 7 bases; unmatched junction bases: 4. CDR3 sequence reads: CASSLGGRANEQFF. The CDR3 nucleotides read TGCGCCAGCAGCTTGGGCGGGAGAGCGAATGAGCAGTTCTTC.